This T cell receptor (beta chain) derives from a study of T-cell memory formation after mild COVID-19. Constant-segment-primed 5'RACE gave TCR alpha and TCR beta cDNA libraries with sample barcodes and UMIs. TCRdb re-analysed the 5' RACE reads in MiXCR, keeping a single row per CDR3 protein. The sample carries about 390,000 distinct CDR3 sequences, approximately 21% recorded once. General study findings and limits: The pre-infection memory compartment contained some responding clones, suggesting cross-reactive memory joined. CD4/CD8 balance characterized clones contracting day 15 to 85, and CD4+ skew characterized later expanders.

Remarks on this clonotype: The antigen remains unidentified.

V was clipped by 4 bases and J by 8 bases; unmatched bases: 7. The germline V gene encodes CDR1 SGHRS and CDR2 YFSETQ. The length of the CDR3 is 13 residues. The V call is TRBV5-1, the J call TRBJ1-2; TRBD1 agrees at 8 bases. Source material: PBMCs or a T cell subset sorted from them (not recorded which). This TCR derives from an adult woman who had mild COVID-19 (a few samples of this study predate the infection). Cell type and time point are not known. The CDR3 spells CASSGQGLEGYTF. CDR3 DNA: TGCGCCAGCAGCGGACAGGGCCTAGAAGGCTACACCTTC. The complete variable domain, with remaining parts taken from reference TRBV5-1 and TRBJ1-2, reads KAGVTQTPRYLIKTRGQQVTLSCSPISGHRSVSWYQQTPGQGLQFLFEYFSETQRNKGNFPGRFSGRQFSNSRSEMNVSTLELGDSALYLCASSGQGLEGYTFGSGTRLTVV.